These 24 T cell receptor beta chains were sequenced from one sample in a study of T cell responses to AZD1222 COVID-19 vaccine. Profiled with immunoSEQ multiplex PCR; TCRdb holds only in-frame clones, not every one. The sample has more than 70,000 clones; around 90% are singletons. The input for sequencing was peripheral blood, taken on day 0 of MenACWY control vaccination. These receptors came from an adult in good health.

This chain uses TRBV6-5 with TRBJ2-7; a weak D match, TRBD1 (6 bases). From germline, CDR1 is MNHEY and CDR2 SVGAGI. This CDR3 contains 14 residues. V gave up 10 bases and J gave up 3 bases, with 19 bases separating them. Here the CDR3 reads CATQNRDRSYEQYF. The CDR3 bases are TGTGCCACCCAAAACAGGGATCGTAGCTACGAGCAGTACTTC.

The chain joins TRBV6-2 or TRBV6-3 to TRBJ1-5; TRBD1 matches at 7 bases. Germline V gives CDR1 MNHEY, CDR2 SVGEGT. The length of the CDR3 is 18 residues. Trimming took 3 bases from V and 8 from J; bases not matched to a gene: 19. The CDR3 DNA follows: TGTGCCAGCAGTTATTCCCGAACCAACAGGGGCGCATTAGAGCCCCAGCATTTT. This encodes CASSYSRTNRGALEPQHF.

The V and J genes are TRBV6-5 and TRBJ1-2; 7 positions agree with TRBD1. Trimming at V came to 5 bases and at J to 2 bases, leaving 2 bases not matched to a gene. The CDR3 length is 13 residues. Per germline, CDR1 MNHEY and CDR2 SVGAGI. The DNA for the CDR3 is TGTGCCAGCAGTCGGACAGGAAACTATGGCTACACCTTC. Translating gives CASSRTGNYGYTF.

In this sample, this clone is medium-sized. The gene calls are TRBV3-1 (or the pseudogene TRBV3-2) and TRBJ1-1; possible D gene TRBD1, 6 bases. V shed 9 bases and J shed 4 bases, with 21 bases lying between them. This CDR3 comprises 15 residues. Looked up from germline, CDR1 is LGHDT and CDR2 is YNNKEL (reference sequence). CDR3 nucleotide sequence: TGTGCCAGTTCTCCGAATCAGGGGAGGACCACTGAAGCTTTCTTT. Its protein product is CASSPNQGRTTEAFF.

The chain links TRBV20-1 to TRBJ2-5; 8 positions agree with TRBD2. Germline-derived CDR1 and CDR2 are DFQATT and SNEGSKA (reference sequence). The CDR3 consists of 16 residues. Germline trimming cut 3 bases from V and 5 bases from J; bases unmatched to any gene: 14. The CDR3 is CSASARLARGDETQYF. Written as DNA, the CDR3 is TGCAGTGCTAGTGCTAGACTAGCGCGGGGGGATGAGACCCAGTACTTC.

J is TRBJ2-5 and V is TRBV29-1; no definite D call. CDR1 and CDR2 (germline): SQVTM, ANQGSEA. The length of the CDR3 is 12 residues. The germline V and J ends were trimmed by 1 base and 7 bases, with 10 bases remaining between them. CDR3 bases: TGCAGCGTTGAAGTTGAAAGTCGGACCCAGTACTTC. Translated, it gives CSVEVESRTQYF.

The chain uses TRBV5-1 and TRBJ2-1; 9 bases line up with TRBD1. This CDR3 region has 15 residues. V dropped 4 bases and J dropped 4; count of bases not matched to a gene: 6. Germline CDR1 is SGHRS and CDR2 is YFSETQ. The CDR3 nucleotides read TGCGCCAGCAGCCCGGGGGGACAGGGATACAATGAGCAGTTCTTC. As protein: CASSPGGQGYNEQFF.

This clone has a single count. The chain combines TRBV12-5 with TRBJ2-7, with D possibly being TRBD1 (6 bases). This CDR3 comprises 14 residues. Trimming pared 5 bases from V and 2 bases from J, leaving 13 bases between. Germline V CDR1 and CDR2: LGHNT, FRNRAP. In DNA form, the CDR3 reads TGTGCTAGTGGTCCCGCACAGGGACCCTACGAGCAGTACTTC. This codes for CASGPAQGPYEQYF. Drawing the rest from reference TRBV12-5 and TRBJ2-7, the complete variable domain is DARVTQTPRHKVTEMGQEVTMRCQPILGHNTVFWYRQTMMQGLELLAYFRNRAPLDDSGMPKDRFSAEMPDATLATLKIQPSEPRDSAVYFCASGPAQGPYEQYFGPGTRLTVT.

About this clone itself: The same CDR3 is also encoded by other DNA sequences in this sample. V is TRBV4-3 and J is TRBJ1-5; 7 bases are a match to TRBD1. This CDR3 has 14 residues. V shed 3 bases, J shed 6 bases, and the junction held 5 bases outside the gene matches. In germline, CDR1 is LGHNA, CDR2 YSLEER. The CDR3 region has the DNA TGCGCCAGCAGCCAGGAACAGGGGCTTCAGCCCCAGCATTTT. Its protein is CASSQEQGLQPQHF.

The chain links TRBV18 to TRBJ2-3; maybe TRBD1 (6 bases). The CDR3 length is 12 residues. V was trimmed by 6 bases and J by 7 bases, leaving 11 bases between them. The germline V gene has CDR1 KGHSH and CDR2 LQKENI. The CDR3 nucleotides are TGTGCCAGCTCCCTGGACAGAAATACGCAGTATTTT. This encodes CASSLDRNTQYF.

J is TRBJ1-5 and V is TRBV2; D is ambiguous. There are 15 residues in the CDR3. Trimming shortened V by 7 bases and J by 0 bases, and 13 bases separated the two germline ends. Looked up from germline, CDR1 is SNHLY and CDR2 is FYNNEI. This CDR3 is CASTVVQYSNQPQHF. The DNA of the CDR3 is TGTGCCAGCACCGTGGTACAGTATAGCAATCAGCCCCAGCATTTT.

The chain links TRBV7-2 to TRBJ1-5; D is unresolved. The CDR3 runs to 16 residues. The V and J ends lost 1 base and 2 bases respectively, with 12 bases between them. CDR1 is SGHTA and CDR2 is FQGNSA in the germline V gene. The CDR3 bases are TGTGCCAGCAGCTTAGACAGAGGAATGGGCAATCAGCCCCAGCATTTT. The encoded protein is CASSLDRGMGNQPQHF.

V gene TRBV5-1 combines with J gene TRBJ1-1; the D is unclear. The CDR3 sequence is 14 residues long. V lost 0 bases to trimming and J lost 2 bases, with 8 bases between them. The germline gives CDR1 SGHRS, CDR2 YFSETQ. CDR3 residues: CASSLGMGNTEAFF. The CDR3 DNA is TGCGCCAGCAGCTTGGGAATGGGCAACACTGAAGCTTTCTTT.

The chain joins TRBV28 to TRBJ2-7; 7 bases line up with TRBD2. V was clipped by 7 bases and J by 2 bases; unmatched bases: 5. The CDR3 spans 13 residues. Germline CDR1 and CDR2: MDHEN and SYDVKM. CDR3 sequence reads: CASNSGGTYEQYF. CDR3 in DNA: TGTGCCAGCAACTCGGGGGGAACCTACGAGCAGTACTTC. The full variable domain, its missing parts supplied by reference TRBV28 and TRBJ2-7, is DVKVTQSSRYLVKRTGEKVFLECVQDMDHENMFWYRQDPGLGLRLIYFSYDVKMKEKGDIPEGYSVSREKKERFSLILESASTNQTSMYLCASNSGGTYEQYFGPGTRLTVT.

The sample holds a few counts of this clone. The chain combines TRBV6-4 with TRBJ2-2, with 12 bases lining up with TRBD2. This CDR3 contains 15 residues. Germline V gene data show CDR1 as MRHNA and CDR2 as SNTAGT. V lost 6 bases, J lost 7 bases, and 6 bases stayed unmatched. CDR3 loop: CASSRTSGVVGELFF. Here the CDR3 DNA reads TGTGCCAGCAGCCGGACTAGCGGGGTCGTCGGGGAGCTGTTTTTT.

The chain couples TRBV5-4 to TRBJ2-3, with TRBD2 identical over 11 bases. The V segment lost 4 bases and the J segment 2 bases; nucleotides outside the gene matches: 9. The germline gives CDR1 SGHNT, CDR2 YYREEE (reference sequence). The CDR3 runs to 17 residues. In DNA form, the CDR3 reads TGTGCCAGCAGCATCAGACTAGCGGGGCCAAACACAGATACGCAGTATTTT. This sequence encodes CASSIRLAGPNTDTQYF. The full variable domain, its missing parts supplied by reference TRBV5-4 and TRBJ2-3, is ETGVTQSPTHLIKTRGQQVTLRCSSQSGHNTVSWYQQALGQGPQFIFQYYREEENGRGNFPPRFSGLQFPNYSSELNVNALELDDSALYLCASSIRLAGPNTDTQYFGPGTRLTVL.

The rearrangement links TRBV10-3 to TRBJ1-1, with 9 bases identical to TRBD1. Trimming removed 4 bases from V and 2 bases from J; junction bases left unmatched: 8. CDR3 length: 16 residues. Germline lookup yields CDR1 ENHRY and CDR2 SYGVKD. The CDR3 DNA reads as TGTGCCATCAGTGGACCACAGGGGGCTGGAAACACTGAAGCTTTCTTT. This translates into CAISGPQGAGNTEAFF.

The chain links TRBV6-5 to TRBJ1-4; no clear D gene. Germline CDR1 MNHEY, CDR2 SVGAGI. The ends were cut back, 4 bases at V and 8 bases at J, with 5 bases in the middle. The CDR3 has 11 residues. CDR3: CASSLGEKLFF. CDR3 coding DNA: TGTGCCAGCAGTTTAGGGGAAAAACTGTTTTTT.

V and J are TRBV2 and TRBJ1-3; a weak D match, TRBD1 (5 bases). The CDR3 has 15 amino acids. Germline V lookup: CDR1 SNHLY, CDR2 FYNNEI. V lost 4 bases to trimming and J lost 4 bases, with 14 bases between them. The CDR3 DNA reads TGTGCCAGCAGTGGGGGGGGGAAACCAGGAAACACCATATATTTT. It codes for CASSGGGKPGNTIYF. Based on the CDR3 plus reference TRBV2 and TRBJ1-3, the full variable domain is EPEVTQTPSHQVTQMGQEVILRCVPISNHLYFYWYRQILGQKVEFLVSFYNNEISEKSEIFDDQFSVERPDGSNFTLKIRSTKLEDSAMYFCASSGGGKPGNTIYFGEGSWLTVV.

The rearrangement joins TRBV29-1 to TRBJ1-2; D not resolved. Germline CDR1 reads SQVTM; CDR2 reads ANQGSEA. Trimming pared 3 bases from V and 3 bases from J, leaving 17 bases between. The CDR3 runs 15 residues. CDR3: CSVEESRTWDYGYTF. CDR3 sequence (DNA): TGCAGCGTTGAGGAATCCCGGACTTGGGACTATGGCTACACCTTC.

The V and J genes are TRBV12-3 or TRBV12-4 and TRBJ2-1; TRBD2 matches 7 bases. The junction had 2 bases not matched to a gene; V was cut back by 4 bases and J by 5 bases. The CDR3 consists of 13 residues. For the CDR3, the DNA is TGTGCCAGCAGTTCGACTAGCCACAATGAGCAGTTCTTC. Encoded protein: CASSSTSHNEQFF.

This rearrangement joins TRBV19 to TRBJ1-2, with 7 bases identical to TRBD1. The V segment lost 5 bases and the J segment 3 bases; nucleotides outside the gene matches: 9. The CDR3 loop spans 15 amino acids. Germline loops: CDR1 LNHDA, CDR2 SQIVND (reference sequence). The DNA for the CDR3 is TGTGCCAGTAGTCCCGAGACAGGGCGGGACTATGGCTACACCTTC. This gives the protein CASSPETGRDYGYTF.

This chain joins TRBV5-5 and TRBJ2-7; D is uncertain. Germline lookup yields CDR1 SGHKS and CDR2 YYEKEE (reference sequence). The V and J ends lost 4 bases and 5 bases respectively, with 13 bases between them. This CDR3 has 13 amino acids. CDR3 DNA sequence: TGTGCCAGCAGCCCCCTTGGTGACCACGAGCAGTACTTC. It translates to CASSPLGDHEQYF.

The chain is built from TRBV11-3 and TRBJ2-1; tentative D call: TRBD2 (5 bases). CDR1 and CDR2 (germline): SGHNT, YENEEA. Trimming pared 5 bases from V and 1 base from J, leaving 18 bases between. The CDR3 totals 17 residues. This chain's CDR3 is CASSLLLGLASYNEQFF. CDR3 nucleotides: TGTGCCAGCAGCCTCTTACTAGGGTTGGCGTCCTACAATGAGCAGTTCTTC.